Below are 6 T cell receptor beta chains sequenced from a single sample in a study of OX40 agonist ivuxolimab in advanced cancers. TCRdb's table, derived via immunoSEQ multiplex PCR, lists solely in-frame clones and lacks some. Among 45,000 to 70,000 clones listed, 83% were seen once. Sequencing used CD4+ or CD8+ T cells sorted from blood, obtained in a trial of the OX40 agonist ivuxolimab. Receptors were obtained from an adult with an advanced solid tumor such as melanoma, head and neck, liver or kidney cancer.

The V call is TRBV19, the J call TRBJ2-2; D is possibly TRBD2 (5 bases). Germline assignment: CDR1 LNHDA and CDR2 SQIVND (reference sequence). The CDR3 spans 15 residues. V was shortened by 7 bases and J by 2 bases, with 14 bases between the two germline ends. CDR3 residues: CASNRGSSNTGELFF. The CDR3 DNA follows: TGTGCCAGTAATCGAGGGTCGAGTAACACCGGGGAGCTGTTTTTT.

The chain couples TRBV15 to TRBJ2-7, with D perhaps matching TRBD2 (6 bases). CDR3 size: 17 residues. V was shortened by 3 bases and J by 0 bases, with 18 bases between the two germline ends. Germline CDR1 reads LNHNV; CDR2 reads YYDKDF (reference sequence). CDR3: CATSSRQWGVSSYEQYF. CDR3 bases: TGTGCCACCAGCAGCCGACAGTGGGGGGTGAGCTCCTACGAGCAGTACTTC. Variable domain in full (rest from reference TRBV15 and TRBJ2-7): DAMVIQNPRYQVTQFGKPVTLSCSQTLNHNVMYWYQQKSSQAPKLLFHYYDKDFNNEADTPDNFQSRRPNTSFCFLDIRSPGLGDTAMYLCATSSRQWGVSSYEQYFGPGTRLTVT.

The V gene is TRBV5-1, the J gene TRBJ2-1; no clear D gene. The CDR3 consists of 14 residues. V gave up 5 bases and J gave up 0 bases, with 9 bases separating them. Germline-derived CDR1 and CDR2 are SGHRS and YFSETQ. Written as DNA, the CDR3 is TGCGCCAGCAGTCTATCTTACTCCTACAATGAGCAGTTCTTC. Translated: CASSLSYSYNEQFF.

The rearrangement joins TRBV15 to TRBJ1-5; 7 bases are a match to TRBD1. The CDR3 has 16 amino acids. V shed 0 bases and J 2 bases; nucleotides not matched to a gene: 4. Germline CDR1 is LNHNV and CDR2 is YYDKDF (reference sequence). CDR3 protein: CATSRDRDRGNQPQHF. The DNA of the CDR3 is TGTGCCACCAGCAGAGATCGGGACAGAGGCAATCAGCCCCAGCATTTT.

The V and J genes are TRBV5-1 and TRBJ2-1; D is unclear. There are 11 residues in the CDR3. Trimming removed 4 bases from V and 12 bases from J, with 11 bases in between. Looked up from germline, CDR1 is SGHRS and CDR2 is YFSETQ. The CDR3 here is CASSASRRQFF. DNA for the CDR3: TGCGCCAGCAGCGCATCTAGGCGGCAGTTCTTC.

This clone was picked up one time. The chain uses TRBV6-1 and TRBJ1-5; 7 nucleotides align to TRBD1. The CDR3 length is 16 residues. The germline gives CDR1 MNHNS, CDR2 SASEGT. Unmatched junction bases numbered 11, after V lost 0 bases and J lost 9 bases. The CDR3 sequence: CASSEARTGRWWPQHF. The CDR3, as DNA: TGTGCCAGCAGTGAAGCGAGGACAGGTAGGTGGTGGCCCCAGCATTTT.